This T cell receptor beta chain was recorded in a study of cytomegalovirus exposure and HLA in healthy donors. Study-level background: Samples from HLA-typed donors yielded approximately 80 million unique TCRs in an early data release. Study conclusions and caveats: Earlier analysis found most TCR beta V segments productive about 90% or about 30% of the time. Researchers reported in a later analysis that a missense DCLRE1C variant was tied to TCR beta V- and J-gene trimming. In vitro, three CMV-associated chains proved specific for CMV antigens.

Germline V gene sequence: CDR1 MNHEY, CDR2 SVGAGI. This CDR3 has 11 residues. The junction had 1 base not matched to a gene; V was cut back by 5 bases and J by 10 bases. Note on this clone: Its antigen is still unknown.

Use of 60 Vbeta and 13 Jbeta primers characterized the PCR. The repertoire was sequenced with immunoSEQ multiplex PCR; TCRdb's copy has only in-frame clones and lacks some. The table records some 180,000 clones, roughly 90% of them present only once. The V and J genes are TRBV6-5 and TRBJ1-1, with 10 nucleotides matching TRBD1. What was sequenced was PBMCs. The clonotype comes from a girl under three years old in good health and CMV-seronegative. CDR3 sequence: CASSDRGLAFF. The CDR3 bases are TGTGCCAGCAGTGACAGGGGGCTAGCTTTCTTT.